These 10 T cell receptor beta chains originate from one sample sequenced in a study of shared clonotypes between healthy human individuals (dated by TCRdb to between 2020 and 2021). Library prep was done by the immunoSEQ multiplex PCR assay. In TCRdb, the immuneACCESS table is reduced to in-frame sequences with V and J assigned. These tables do not hold every clone; where another copy was compared, an unresolved V gene accounts for under half, and the others remain unexplained. Within this sample are some 2.4 million clones, with 80% to 95% of them counted one time only. The ten largest clones capture roughly 0.39% of the sample. Sequencing used naive CD4+ T cells from PBMCs. The sample's cell subset or site label, decoded: CD45RA+ positively selected. The receptors originated from a man aged 18-30 years in good health. Some clones in this sample may be carry-over from other donors' samples.

The chain employs TRBV7-9 and TRBJ1-1; 9 nucleotides agree with TRBD1. Per the germline V gene, CDR1 is SEHNR and CDR2 is FQNEAQ (reference sequence). V dropped 1 base and J dropped 4; count of bases not matched to a gene: 4. The CDR3 covers 15 residues. As DNA, the CDR3 is TGTGCCAGCAGCTTAGACAGGGGGCCGGGCACTGAAGCTTTCTTT. Translating gives CASSLDRGPGTEAFF.

This clone was seen a single time. The CDR3 coding sequence is TGTGCCACCAGCAGAGAGAGGTCAGATGAAAAACTGTTTTTT. Translating gives CATSRERSDEKLFF. The V call is TRBV15, the J call TRBJ1-4; D call uncertain. Deletions cut 0 bases from V and 6 bases from J, with 8 bases between. In germline, CDR1 is LNHNV, CDR2 YYDKDF (reference sequence). The CDR3 runs to 14 residues.

The chain has TRBV5-4 and TRBJ2-5; a weak D match, TRBD1 (6 bases). Looked up from germline, CDR1 is SGHNT and CDR2 is YYREEE (reference sequence). This CDR3 is 14 amino acids long. Deletions cut 4 bases from V and 1 base from J, with 11 bases between. CDR3: CASSHGQFQETQYF. In DNA form, the CDR3 reads TGTGCCAGCAGCCACGGACAGTTCCAAGAGACCCAGTACTTC.

The chain links TRBV7-2 to TRBJ2-5, with 9 bases matching TRBD2. Germline CDR1 and CDR2: SGHTA and FQGNSA. J was trimmed by 7 bases and V by 6 bases; bases with no gene match: 12. The CDR3 has 15 residues. Here the CDR3 reads CASRRVAGERGTQYF. CDR3 nucleotides: TGTGCCAGCAGGCGCGTAGCGGGAGAGAGGGGGACCCAGTACTTC. The full variable domain, its missing parts supplied by reference TRBV7-2 and TRBJ2-5, is GAGVSQSPSNKVTEKGKDVELRCDPISGHTALYWYRQSLGQGLEFLIYFQGNSAPDKSGLPSDRFSAERTGGSVSTLTIQRTQQEDSAVYLCASRRVAGERGTQYFGPGTRLLVL.

The rearrangement links TRBV7-9 to TRBJ2-3, with D possibly being TRBD2 (6 bases). The CDR3 has 16 amino acids. Trimming shortened V by 2 bases and J by 2 bases, and 14 bases separated the two germline ends. Per germline, CDR1 SEHNR and CDR2 FQNEAQ (reference sequence). The CDR3 coding sequence is TGTGCCAGCAGCTTAAAGTCGGGGGTCTTCACAGATACGCAGTATTTT. It is translated as CASSLKSGVFTDTQYF.

In this sample, this clone turned up a few times. This rearrangement joins TRBV5-1 to TRBJ2-1, with 8 positions matching TRBD2. Looked up from germline, CDR1 is SGHRS and CDR2 is YFSETQ. The length of the CDR3 is 14 residues. V was clipped by 4 bases and J by 6 bases; unmatched bases: 6. CDR3 sequence (DNA): TGCGCCAGCAGCCCGCGGGGGGTTCGCAATGAGCAGTTCTTC. Encoded protein: CASSPRGVRNEQFF.

The chain carries TRBV5-1 and TRBJ2-5; 7 bases align to TRBD2. The CDR3 spans 17 residues. The germline V gene has CDR1 SGHRS and CDR2 YFSETQ. V was pared by 1 base and J by 4 bases, with 13 bases of the junction left unmatched. The CDR3 coding sequence is TGCGCCAGCAGCTTGACCGGGACTACCCGAGGGGTAGAGACCCAGTACTTC. This codes for CASSLTGTTRGVETQYF. The variable domain in full, with the rest retrieved from reference TRBV5-1 and TRBJ2-5, is KAGVTQTPRYLIKTRGQQVTLSCSPISGHRSVSWYQQTPGQGLQFLFEYFSETQRNKGNFPGRFSGRQFSNSRSEMNVSTLELGDSALYLCASSLTGTTRGVETQYFGPGTRLLVL.

The DNA of the CDR3 is TGTGCTAGTGGTTATAGCGGGAGGGCCCCCGGGGAGCTGTTTTTT. Translating gives CASGYSGRAPGELFF. The genes are TRBV12-5 and TRBJ2-2; 11 bases map to TRBD2. The trim removed 4 bases at V and 6 bases at J, leaving 4 bases unmatched. Germline CDR1 LGHNT, CDR2 FRNRAP. The CDR3 is made up of 15 amino acids.

A word on this clone: Other DNA variants within this sample encode the same CDR3. The CDR3 loop is CASSSLAGPTYNEQFF. The CDR3, as DNA: TGTGCCAGCAGCTCCTTAGCGGGGCCTACCTACAATGAGCAGTTCTTC. The chain is built from TRBV11-2 and TRBJ2-1; 8 nucleotides align to TRBD2. After removal of 4 bases from V and 2 bases from J, the junction contained 7 bases not matched to a gene. Germline CDR1 SGHAT, CDR2 FQNNGV. The CDR3 extends over 16 amino acids.

The V call is TRBV14, the J call TRBJ2-1; TRBD2 agrees at 12 bases. With 0 bases clipped from V and 8 bases from J, the junction kept 17 bases outside the gene matches. In germline, CDR1 is SGHDN, CDR2 FVKESK. CDR3 length: 20 residues. This chain's CDR3 is CASSQDWRGGTSGLWHEQFF. The CDR3 coding sequence is TGTGCCAGCAGCCAAGATTGGAGGGGGGGGACTAGCGGGCTTTGGCATGAGCAGTTCTTC.